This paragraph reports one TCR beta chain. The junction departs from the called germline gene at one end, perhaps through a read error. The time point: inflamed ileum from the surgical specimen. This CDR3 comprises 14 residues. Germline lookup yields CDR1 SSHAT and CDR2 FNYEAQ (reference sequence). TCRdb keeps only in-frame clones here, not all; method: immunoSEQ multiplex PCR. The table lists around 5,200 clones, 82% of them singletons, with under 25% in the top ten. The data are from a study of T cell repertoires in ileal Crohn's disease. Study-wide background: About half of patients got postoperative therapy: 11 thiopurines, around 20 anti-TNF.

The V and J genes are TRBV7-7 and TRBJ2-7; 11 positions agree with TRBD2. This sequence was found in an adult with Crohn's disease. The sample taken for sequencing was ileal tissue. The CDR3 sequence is CASSSGTSGYEQYF. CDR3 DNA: TGTGCTAGCAGCTCCGGGACTAGCGGCTACGAGCAGTACTTC.